What follows is one T cell receptor beta chain and its context. The antigen remains undetermined. This sample was taken from a study of cytomegalovirus exposure and HLA in healthy donors. In the study overall: The 120 million or so unique TCR beta sequences, from roughly 180 million T cells, were found by an earlier analysis.

The PCR ran on 60 Vbeta and 13 Jbeta primers. TCRdb's table, derived via immunoSEQ multiplex PCR, lists solely in-frame clones and lacks some. This sample has over 90,000 clones; about 77% occur once, and the top ten carry under 13%. The trim removed 1 base at V and 2 bases at J, leaving 2 bases unmatched. There are 14 residues in the CDR3. Looked up from germline, CDR1 is GTSNPN and CDR2 is SVGIG (reference sequence). Regarding the study as a whole: Within the data, a cluster of highly shared sequence variants was likely a sequencing artifact. Later on, a genetic analysis was performed. It linked a missense variant in DCLRE1C with V- and J-gene trimming of TCR beta. In a later analysis, common viral pathogens appeared linked to several of the most significant clusters.

Material: PBMCs. The TCR sequence derives from a woman aged 18-29 years in good health and CMV-seropositive. The genes are TRBV30 and TRBJ1-5, with 7 bases aligning to TRBD1. CDR3 sequence reads: CAWSEGAGNQPQHF. DNA of the CDR3: TGTGCCTGGAGTGAGGGGGCTGGCAATCAGCCCCAGCATTTT.